The 27 T cell receptor beta chains listed next were all sequenced from one sample in a study of a mutant IDH1 vaccine in newly diagnosed glioma. The antigens these receptors bind are not known. Produced via immunoSEQ multiplex PCR; TCRdb's table is partial and in-frame only. The data hold 95,000 to 120,000 clones, with 85% to 90% observed a single time. The sample's time point: week 11, during vaccination. Doses comprised 300 ug of mutant IDH1 20-mer peptide each, plus topical imiquimod. The sequenced sample was PBMCs, obtained from a glioma patient whose treatment included an IDH1 peptide vaccine. The source of these receptors is a woman in her forties or fifties with glioma.

The chain is built from TRBV11-2 and TRBJ2-7; 11 bases match TRBD1. V shed 0 bases and J 5 bases; nucleotides not matched to a gene: 3. The CDR3 sequence is 15 residues long. CDR1 SGHAT and CDR2 FQNNGV come from the germline V gene. The CDR3, as DNA: TGTGCCAGCAGCTTAGACCCGGGACAGGGGGACGAGCAGTACTTC. As protein: CASSLDPGQGDEQYF.

The rearrangement joins TRBV27 to TRBJ2-7; 7 bases fit TRBD2. The length of the CDR3 is 15 residues. Trimming removed 3 bases from V and 0 bases from J; junction bases left unmatched: 5. Germline CDR1 and CDR2: MNHEY and SMNVEV (reference sequence). For the CDR3, the DNA is TGTGCCAGCAGTTTCGGAGCGGGGAGCTCCTACGAGCAGTACTTC. It encodes CASSFGAGSSYEQYF.

This rearrangement joins TRBV14 to TRBJ2-2; 10 nucleotides line up with TRBD1. The CDR3 extends over 16 amino acids. Germline V gene lookup returns CDR1 SGHDN and CDR2 FVKESK. The trim removed 5 bases at V and 6 bases at J, leaving 9 bases unmatched. CDR3 sequence reads: CASSSRTGGRSGELFF. CDR3 coding DNA: TGTGCCAGCAGCTCAAGGACAGGGGGGAGATCCGGGGAGCTGTTTTTT.

The V and J genes are TRBV2 and TRBJ1-2, with D possibly matching TRBD1 (5 bases). Trimming pared 2 bases from V and 6 bases from J, leaving 13 bases between. The CDR3 has 14 amino acids. Per germline, CDR1 SNHLY and CDR2 FYNNEI. The CDR3 nucleotides are TGTGCCAGCAGTGAACTAGGGGCAGGGAATGGCTACACCTTC. Its protein product is CASSELGAGNGYTF.

The J gene is TRBJ2-7, the V gene TRBV27; D gene uncertain. V gave up 3 bases and J gave up 5 bases, with 17 bases separating them. Germline values: CDR1 MNHEY, CDR2 SMNVEV (reference sequence). This CDR3 is 15 amino acids long. Written as DNA, the CDR3 is TGTGCCAGCAGTTTCGGGCTACGAGCTTCCCACGAGCAGTACTTC. Its translation: CASSFGLRASHEQYF.

The V call is TRBV5-1, the J call TRBJ2-2; D not certain. The CDR3 is made up of 15 amino acids. Trimming took off 0 bases at V and 2 bases at J, with 8 bases between the two ends. Germline CDR1 and CDR2: SGHRS and YFSETQ. The CDR3 reads CASSLGRINTGELFF. The CDR3 coding sequence is TGCGCCAGCAGCTTGGGGCGGATAAACACCGGGGAGCTGTTTTTT.

This chain joins TRBV5-1 and TRBJ2-2; 7 positions match TRBD1. The junction had 8 bases not matched to a gene; V was cut back by 2 bases and J by 4 bases. CDR1 and CDR2 from the germline V gene are SGHRS and YFSETQ. CDR3 length equals 16 residues. The CDR3 DNA follows: TGCGCCAGCAGCTTAGGGGGCGGAGATATCACCGGGGAGCTGTTTTTT. It yields the protein CASSLGGGDITGELFF.

The chain combines TRBV5-4 with TRBJ2-7, with D possibly matching TRBD2 (5 bases). From germline, CDR1 is SGHNT and CDR2 YYREEE (reference sequence). CDR3 length equals 16 residues. Trimming left V 4 bases short and J 0 bases short, with 17 bases between. The CDR3 nucleotides are TGTGCCAGCAGCCTCCGACGGGAAATAAGCTCCTACGAGCAGTACTTC. Protein: CASSLRREISSYEQYF.

The chain recombines TRBV28 with TRBJ2-7; 8 bases align to TRBD2. CDR1 and CDR2 from the germline V gene are MDHEN and SYDVKM. J gave up 2 bases and V 5 bases, and 2 bases lay outside the gene matches. The CDR3 is 13 residues long. The CDR3 reads CASSTSGPYEQYF. DNA for the CDR3: TGTGCCAGCAGTACTAGCGGACCCTACGAGCAGTACTTC. The complete variable domain, with remaining parts taken from reference TRBV28 and TRBJ2-7, reads DVKVTQSSRYLVKRTGEKVFLECVQDMDHENMFWYRQDPGLGLRLIYFSYDVKMKEKGDIPEGYSVSREKKERFSLILESASTNQTSMYLCASSTSGPYEQYFGPGTRLTVT.

This chain joins TRBV13 and TRBJ1-2, with 8 bases fitting TRBD1. Germline CDR1 and CDR2: PRHDT and FYEKMQ (reference sequence). V trimming: 6 bases; J trimming: 4 bases; junction bases outside the gene matches: 7. The CDR3 contains 14 residues. The CDR3 region has the DNA TGTGCCAGCAGTCAGGGGGCCCTCGGCTATGGCTACACCTTC. Protein product: CASSQGALGYGYTF.

This chain links TRBV7-8 with TRBJ2-7; 11 bases line up with TRBD2. This CDR3 has 17 amino acids. Germline values: CDR1 SGHVS, CDR2 FQNEAQ. The V segment lost 6 bases and the J segment 1 base; nucleotides outside the gene matches: 11. Here the CDR3 DNA reads TGTGCCAGCAGGCAAACCGGGACTAGCGGAAGATCCTACGAGCAGTACTTC. Translation: CASRQTGTSGRSYEQYF. The full variable domain, rest sourced from reference TRBV7-8 and TRBJ2-7, is GAGVSQSPRYKVAKRGQDVALRCDPISGHVSLFWYQQALGQGPEFLTYFQNEAQLDKSGLPSDRFFAERPEGSVSTLKIQRTQQEDSAVYLCASRQTGTSGRSYEQYFGPGTRLTVT.

CDR3 loop: CASSFLYWGNEQFF. The DNA for the CDR3 is TGTGCCAGCAGCTTCCTGTATTGGGGCAATGAGCAGTTCTTC. V gene TRBV7-3 combines with J gene TRBJ2-1; D unresolved. The CDR3 has 14 amino acids. V lost 3 bases and J lost 6, with 12 bases in between. Germline-derived CDR1 and CDR2 are SGHTA and FQGTGA.

The V and J genes are TRBV14 and TRBJ2-7; 7 nucleotides match TRBD1. CDR1 is SGHDN, CDR2 FVKESK, per germline. Trimming at V came to 6 bases and at J to 6 bases, leaving 14 bases not matched to a gene. The CDR3 has 15 amino acids. The DNA of the CDR3 is TGTGCCAGCAGTCGACAGGGACATGGGGTCGGCGAGCAGTACTTC. This sequence encodes CASSRQGHGVGEQYF.

In nucleotides, the CDR3 is TGTGCCAGTAGTACCTATACTAGCGGGAGTTACGAGCAGTACTTC. Translated, it gives CASSTYTSGSYEQYF. The rearrangement links TRBV19 to TRBJ2-7; TRBD2 matches 11 bases. The germline gives CDR1 LNHDA, CDR2 SQIVND (reference sequence). There are 15 residues in the CDR3. The trim removed 4 bases at V and 4 bases at J, leaving 6 bases unmatched.

The chain is built from TRBV5-1 and TRBJ2-2, with 7 positions matching TRBD2. With V trimmed by 0 bases and J by 5 bases, 10 bases remained unmatched. The CDR3 loop spans 17 amino acids. Looked up from germline, CDR1 is SGHRS and CDR2 is YFSETQ. The CDR3 bases are TGCGCCAGCAGCTTGGGACTAGCTCCCGCTGGGACCGGGGAGCTGTTTTTT. Its translation: CASSLGLAPAGTGELFF. The full variable domain, in which reference TRBV5-1 and TRBJ2-2 provide the parts outside the CDR3, is KAGVTQTPRYLIKTRGQQVTLSCSPISGHRSVSWYQQTPGQGLQFLFEYFSETQRNKGNFPGRFSGRQFSNSRSEMNVSTLELGDSALYLCASSLGLAPAGTGELFFGEGSRLTVL.

CDR3 loop: CASRKPGTGSYNEQFF. CDR3 coding DNA: TGTGCCAGCAGAAAACCCGGGACAGGCTCCTACAATGAGCAGTTCTTC. The rearrangement uses TRBV13 and TRBJ2-1; 8 nucleotides line up with TRBD1. This CDR3 has 16 residues. Trimming removed 6 bases from V and 0 bases from J; junction bases left unmatched: 7. CDR1 and CDR2 (germline): PRHDT, FYEKMQ (reference sequence).

About this clone itself: Other DNA sequences within the sample encode an identical CDR3. V is TRBV4-1 and J is TRBJ2-5; the D is unclear. Germline V gene data show CDR1 as MGHRA and CDR2 as YSYEKL. V was cut by 5 bases and J by 3 bases, with 10 bases left in between. This CDR3 contains 13 residues. The DNA for the CDR3 is TGCGCCAGCAGCACGGATGGGGAAGAGACCCAGTACTTC. As protein: CASSTDGEETQYF.

This clone was seen only once. This chain links TRBV5-8 with TRBJ2-5; 9 nucleotides line up with TRBD2. Trimming removed 6 bases from V and 1 base from J; junction bases left unmatched: 19. The CDR3 is 19 amino acids. Per germline, CDR1 SGHTS and CDR2 YDEGEE. The CDR3 reads CASIPRWGGRGYGQETQYF. The CDR3 coding sequence is TGTGCCAGCATCCCGCGGTGGGGCGGGAGGGGTTATGGCCAAGAGACCCAGTACTTC.

The chain couples TRBV19 to TRBJ1-2; no firm D call. Germline V lookup: CDR1 LNHDA, CDR2 SQIVND (reference sequence). Trimming left V 2 bases short and J 2 bases short, with 6 bases between. The CDR3 runs 13 residues. The CDR3, as DNA: TGTGCCAGTAGTATACAGGCCAACTATGGCTACACCTTC. It specifies CASSIQANYGYTF.

V usage is TRBV15 and J usage is TRBJ2-7; TRBD1 matches at 7 bases. CDR1 LNHNV and CDR2 YYDKDF come from the germline V gene (reference sequence). The ends lost 4 bases at V and 2 bases at J; junction bases unmatched: 5. The CDR3 runs to 14 residues. CDR3 in DNA: TGTGCCACCAGCAAGTCCGGGACAGCCTACGAGCAGTACTTC. Its translation: CATSKSGTAYEQYF.

As concerns this clone: One end of the junction does not line up with germline, which may come from a read error. V gene TRBV9 combines with J gene TRBJ2-2; D possibly uses TRBD1 or TRBD2 (5 bases each). Germline CDR1 reads SGDLS; CDR2 reads YYNGEE. The CDR3 has 14 residues. The CDR3 nucleotides read TGTGCCAGCAGCGTAGACGGAGGCACCGGGGACCTGTTTTTT. This encodes CASSVDGGTGDLFF.

The genes are TRBV7-9 and TRBJ2-1; TRBD2 agrees at 10 bases. Germline trimming cut 3 bases from V and 7 bases from J; bases unmatched to any gene: 6. The CDR3 consists of 15 residues. Per the germline V gene, CDR1 is SEHNR and CDR2 is FQNEAQ (reference sequence). The CDR3 sequence: CASSLGTSGTNEQFF. CDR3 sequence (DNA): TGTGCCAGCAGCTTGGGTACTAGCGGGACAAATGAGCAGTTCTTC.

J is TRBJ2-1 and V is TRBV11-2, with 8 bases lining up with TRBD2. Germline V gives CDR1 SGHAT, CDR2 FQNNGV. The CDR3 extends over 16 amino acids. V shed 6 bases and J 7 bases; nucleotides not matched to a gene: 14. DNA for the CDR3: TGTGCCAGCAGGCCCCCGGGAAGCGGGAGTGTAAATGAGCAGTTCTTC. Translating it yields CASRPPGSGSVNEQFF.

The chain uses TRBV29-1 and TRBJ2-7; 9 bases agree with TRBD2. The V segment lost 6 bases and the J segment 4 bases; nucleotides outside the gene matches: 10. Germline CDR1 reads SQVTM; CDR2 reads ANQGSEA. CDR3 length: 14 residues. The CDR3 here is CSVRGREGDYEQYF. The DNA for the CDR3 is TGCAGCGTGCGCGGGCGGGAGGGAGATTACGAGCAGTACTTC.

This chain uses TRBV9 with TRBJ2-1; TRBD1 is a possible D gene (6 bases). Germline values: CDR1 SGDLS, CDR2 YYNGEE. There are 14 residues in the CDR3. Trimming took off 3 bases at V and 8 bases at J, with 15 bases between the two ends. This CDR3 is CASSAWDIPDEQFF. The CDR3 nucleotides read TGTGCCAGCAGCGCCTGGGACATCCCCGATGAGCAGTTCTTC.

This clone was counted a single time. This chain links TRBV28 with TRBJ2-5; D is ambiguous. This CDR3 region has 10 residues. The V gene lost 5 bases and the J gene lost 5 bases, with 3 bases spanning the gap. Germline loops: CDR1 MDHEN, CDR2 SYDVKM. Written as DNA, the CDR3 is TGTGCCAGCAGTGCGGAGACCCAGTACTTC. Translation: CASSAETQYF.

The V call is TRBV9, the J call TRBJ2-1, with TRBD1 matching 10 bases. The CDR3 has 18 residues. V shed 4 bases and J 9 bases; nucleotides not matched to a gene: 19. Germline values: CDR1 SGDLS, CDR2 YYNGEE. CDR3 amino acids: CASSLLGGGTGVIGEQFF. Written as DNA, the CDR3 is TGTGCCAGCAGCTTATTAGGGGGAGGGACAGGGGTAATTGGTGAGCAGTTCTTC. Full variable domain (remainder filled in from reference TRBV9 and TRBJ2-1): DSGVTQTPKHLITATGQRVTLRCSPRSGDLSVYWYQQSLDQGLQFLIQYYNGEERAKGNILERFSAQQFPDLHSELNLSSLELGDSALYFCASSLLGGGTGVIGEQFFGPGTRLTVL.